A selection of T cell receptor beta chains follows, all from one sample in a study of blood T cell repertoires in COVID-19. TCRdb's copy holds only in-frame clones and misses some; the assay was immunoSEQ multiplex PCR. The top ten hold about 3.9% of the sample, which has 300,000 to 450,000 clones, approximately 89% seen once. Sequenced material: peripheral blood. These receptor sequences come from an older woman with COVID-19, enrolled during active disease. The CDR3 runs from the conserved cysteine through the conserved F or W. The order of the fields is J gene, clone size, V gene, D gene, CDR3 DNA, CDR3 protein. A D gene is named only where the DNA matches it firmly. Part of the rows lack a size; the others show once, few, many or a class for expanded clones.

>TRBJ2-2|.|TRBV11-2|.
TGTGCCAGCAGCCAAGTCGGGACACTCAACACCGGGGAGCTGTTTTTT
CASSQVGTLNTGELFF
>TRBJ2-5|.|TRBV5-1|.
TGCGCCAGCGCTGTAGGGGCCTGGGGGACCCAGTACTTC
CASAVGAWGTQYF
>TRBJ1-2|.|TRBV6-1|TRBD1
TGTGCCAGCAGTGAAAACAGGGGGGACTATGGCTACACCTTC
CASSENRGDYGYTF
>TRBJ1-4|.|TRBV6-5|.
TGTGCCAGCAGTAGCCCCCGGGCAGGGGATGAAAAACTGTTTTTT
CASSSPRAGDEKLFF
>TRBJ1-4|.|TRBV11-2|.
TGTGCCAGCAGCTTAGATCTCAATGAAAAACTGTTTTTT
CASSLDLNEKLFF
>TRBJ1-3|.|TRBV7-8|TRBD1
TGTGCCAGCAGCTGGTCGTACCGGAGAACAGGGGGCTCTGGAAACACCATATATTTT
CASSWSYRRTGGSGNTIYF
>TRBJ1-1|.|TRBV15|.
TGTGCCACCAGCTCTGGGAGGAACACTGAAGCTTTCTTT
CATSSGRNTEAFF
>TRBJ1-6|.|TRBV20-1|TRBD1
TGCAGTGCTAGTGTACAGGGGGGCAATTCACCCCTCCACTTT
CSASVQGGNSPLHF
>TRBJ1-4|.|TRBV3-1/TRBV3-2|.
TGTGCCAGCAGCTTCAGGACAGTCCAAAAACTGTTTTTT
CASSFRTVQKLFF
>TRBJ2-1|.|TRBV3-1/TRBV3-2|.
TGTGCCAGCAGCCAAGTTGCGGGACCCAATGAGCAGTTCTTC
CASSQVAGPNEQFF
>TRBJ2-5|.|TRBV2|.
TGTGCCAGCAGTCCGGGGGTGACCCAGTACTTC
CASSPGVTQYF
>TRBJ1-5|.|TRBV19|TRBD1
TGTGCCAGTAGTCACAGGGGAAGGGCTCAGCCCCAGCATTTT
CASSHRGRAQPQHF
>TRBJ2-1|.|TRBV9|.
TGTGCCAGCAGCGTATCCCTAGCCGGCAATGAGCAGTTCTTC
CASSVSLAGNEQFF
>TRBJ2-5|once|TRBV7-2|.
TGTGCCAGCAGCCTTCGGTCGACTACACAAGAGACCCAGTACTTC
CASSLRSTTQETQYF
>TRBJ2-7|.|TRBV15|TRBD1
TGTGCCACCAGCCGGGACAGGGGTTACTACGAGCAGTACTTC
CATSRDRGYYEQYF
>TRBJ2-2|.|TRBV19|TRBD1
TGTGCCAGTACCCCGAGGGGACAGGGGGAAGAAGGGGAGCTGTTTTTT
CASTPRGQGEEGELFF
>TRBJ1-1|once|TRBV19|TRBD1
TGTGCCAGTAGTAATACTGGGACAGGGGCTTCCACTGAAGCTTTCTTT
CASSNTGTGASTEAFF
>TRBJ1-6|.|TRBV27|TRBD1
TGTGCCAGCAGTTTTCTGCGGGACAGAGTTAATTCACCCCTCCACTTT
CASSFLRDRVNSPLHF
>TRBJ2-1|.|TRBV13|TRBD2
TGTGCCAGCAGCGCCTTCGGGGCTAGCGGGGGTTATCAGGACAATGAGCAGTTCTTC
CASSAFGASGGYQDNEQFF
>TRBJ1-2|.|TRBV5-1|.
TGCGCCAGCAGCAACCAGGACGTAGGCCGACAGGGCTACACCTTC
CASSNQDVGRQGYTF
>TRBJ1-2|.|TRBV20-1|.
TGCAGTGCTGGGGCTTCTTATGGCTACACCTTC
CSAGASYGYTF
>TRBJ1-1|.|TRBV11-2|.
TGTGCCAGCAGCTTAGATAGCTCCCAACGGCGGATCACTGAAGCTTTCTTT
CASSLDSSQRRITEAFF
>TRBJ1-1|.|TRBV5-1|.
TGCGCCAGCAGCTTCCAAATGTTGAACACTGAAGCTTTCTTT
CASSFQMLNTEAFF
>TRBJ2-1|.|TRBV9|.
TGTGCCAGCAGCGGAAACCCTGGGAGTACAGGGTCCTACAATGAGCAGTTCTTC
CASSGNPGSTGSYNEQFF
>TRBJ1-1|.|TRBV6-5|.
TGTGCCAGCAGTTACCAGGGGTCGTACACTGAAGCTTTCTTT
CASSYQGSYTEAFF
>TRBJ2-2|.|TRBV6-1|.
TGTGCCAGCAGTGAAGATATTATGGCTAACACCGGGGAGCTGTTTTTT
CASSEDIMANTGELFF
>TRBJ2-3|.|TRBV5-1|.
TGCGCCAGCAGCTTGGGCAGGGCTGGCACAGATACGCAGTATTTT
CASSLGRAGTDTQYF
>TRBJ1-2|.|TRBV19|TRBD1
TGTGCCAGTAGTAGAGGACAGGGTCGGGGCTATGGCTACACCTTC
CASSRGQGRGYGYTF
>TRBJ2-1|.|TRBV6-2/TRBV6-3|.
TGTGCCAGCAGCGCCCCGGCGGCGAGCTCCTACAATGAGCAGTTCTTC
CASSAPAASSYNEQFF
>TRBJ2-3|.|TRBV5-4|.
TGTGCCAGCAGCCCCTCCCCGGGGTCATGGGAGACGCAGTATTTT
CASSPSPGSWETQYF
>TRBJ1-1|.|TRBV20-1|.
TGCAGTGCTAGAGCTACAGCTGAAGCTTTCTTT
CSARATAEAFF
>TRBJ2-7|.|TRBV29-1|.
TGCAGCGTTGGACAGGTCAATGAGCAGTACTTC
CSVGQVNEQYF
>TRBJ2-2|.|TRBV2|TRBD1
TGTGCCAGCAGCGGACAGGGGAACACCGGGGAGCTGTTTTTT
CASSGQGNTGELFF
>TRBJ1-5|.|TRBV6-2/TRBV6-3|TRBD1
TGTGCCAGCAGTCGCCAGGGGGATAATCAGCCCCAGCATTTT
CASSRQGDNQPQHF
>TRBJ2-7|.|TRBV5-1|TRBD1
TGCGCCAGCAGCTTGGGACAGGGGGCCGCCTACGAGCAGTACTTC
CASSLGQGAAYEQYF
>TRBJ2-2|.|TRBV9|TRBD1
TGTGCCAGCAGCGTATCCGGACAGGGGGTCACCGGGGAGCTGTTTTTT
CASSVSGQGVTGELFF
>TRBJ1-5|.|TRBV7-8|.
TGTGCCAGCAGTCGGTTAGGAAGGGACAAAACCAGGGAGAGCAATCAGCCCCAGCATTTT
CASSRLGRDKTRESNQPQHF
>TRBJ1-2|.|TRBV3-1/TRBV3-2|.
TGTGCCAGCAGCCAAGATAACGGGGGACGGGGCTACACCTTC
CASSQDNGGRGYTF
>TRBJ2-3|.|TRBV11-1|.
TGTGCCAGCTCGGGAGTCGAGAACTTGGTGCAGTATTTT
CASSGVENLVQYF
>TRBJ1-2|once|TRBV7-2|TRBD1
TGTGCCAGCAGCAAGGGACAGGGGGCCCTCTATGGCTACACCTTC
CASSKGQGALYGYTF
>TRBJ1-5|.|TRBV9|.
TGTGCCAGCAGCCCAAGTATAATAGGCAATCAGCCCCAGCATTTT
CASSPSIIGNQPQHF
>TRBJ2-2|.|TRBV13|.
TGTGCCAGCAGCTTAGGCCTGAACACCGGGGAGCTGTTTTTT
CASSLGLNTGELFF
>TRBJ1-1|few|TRBV6-5|.
TGTGCCAGCAGTTACGAACAGGTCCGTGGGACTGAAGCTTTCTTT
CASSYEQVRGTEAFF
>TRBJ1-2|few|TRBV9|TRBD1
TGTGCCAGCAGCAAGGGACAGGGACCGGCTAACTATGGCTACACCTTC
CASSKGQGPANYGYTF
>TRBJ2-3|.|TRBV6-5|TRBD1
TGTGCCAGCAGTACTGGACAGGGGTGGGATACGCAGTATTTT
CASSTGQGWDTQYF
>TRBJ1-3|.|TRBV6-5|TRBD1
TGTGCCAGCAGCCTGACAGGGGGCCTAGTCAACACCATATATTTT
CASSLTGGLVNTIYF
>TRBJ2-3|.|TRBV7-9|TRBD1
TGTGCCAGCAGCTTAAGGGGACAGGGGTTAGATACGCAGTATTTT
CASSLRGQGLDTQYF
>TRBJ2-3|.|TRBV10-3|TRBD1
TGTGCCATCAGTGAGCCCCCCCGGACAGGGGAGACAGATACGCAGTATTTT
CAISEPPRTGETDTQYF
>TRBJ2-7|.|TRBV3-1/TRBV3-2|TRBD1
TGTGCCAGCAGCCAAACTCCGGGACAGGGATTCCGCTCCTACGAGCAGTACTTC
CASSQTPGQGFRSYEQYF
>TRBJ2-1|.|TRBV29-1|.
TGCAGCGTCGGGTGGAACCAAAATGAGCAGTTCTTC
CSVGWNQNEQFF
>TRBJ1-1|.|TRBV10-3|.
TGTGCCATCAGTGAGGCTGTCGGGACTGAAGCTTTCTTT
CAISEAVGTEAFF
>TRBJ1-1|.|TRBV7-2|TRBD1
TGTGCCAGCTACCCCGGGACAGGGGTGATGAACACTGAAGCTTTCTTT
CASYPGTGVMNTEAFF
>TRBJ2-5|.|TRBV11-3|TRBD2
TGTGCCAGCAGCCCTGGACTAGCACACCAAGAGACCCAGTACTTC
CASSPGLAHQETQYF